This T cell receptor beta chain was sequenced during a study of molecular identifiers for immune sequencing clone quantification (dated by TCRdb to 2016 to 2018). In the study overall: In a replicate experiment, RNA from roughly 18,000 or 92,000 naive CD8 T cells was split into five aliquots, four of which were sequenced. This methods study benchmarked molecular-identifier clustering-based TCR repertoire sequencing (MIDCIRS) and TCR RNA copy counting, using CD8 T cells to do so.

Naive CD8 T cell libraries were made from 20,000 to 1,000,000 sorted cells using 10%, 30% or 50% of purified RNA. Naive CD8 T cells, defined as CD8+CD4-CCR7+CD45RA+, were FACS-sorted into RLT Plus buffer on a BD FACSAria II. To test detection sensitivity, Jurkat RNA equivalent to about ten TCR copies was spiked into samples of about 19,000-1,000,000 naive CD8 T cells. CD8 T cells were enriched using RosetteSep CD8+ T Cell Enrichment Cocktail and Ficoll-Paque, and the enriched cells then underwent ACK red cell lysis. Library preparation employed PCR. Sequencing instrument: NextSeq 500. Bulk TCR libraries were generated as previously described, with the TCR primers listed in Table S5 used. The Qiagen AllPrep DNA/RNA kit was used to purify total RNA. Before any analysis, reads coming from multiple sequencing runs of the same library were combined into one pool. In the paper's pipeline: Reads were retained only if an exact TCR constant sequence was present, and the retained reads were trimmed to 150 nt and grouped according to their 12-nt molecular barcodes. Reads within each barcode group were sub-clustered using a 15% Levenshtein threshold, and quality-weighted consensus sequences were constructed for each RNA molecule. Non-functional sequences were removed, as were lower-count sequences one edit away from another. On the basis of fitting two negative binomial distributions, barcode sub-clusters with fewer than 20% of the maximum read count were discarded. Starting from the raw public reads, TCRdb applied fastp trimming at Q25, assembled clones with MiXCR and retained in-frame beta chains. One record per CDR3 amino acid sequence lists the most common genes and DNA. It is TCRdb's table, rather than the study itself, that gives the V and J calls and clone size. A total of 97,000 or so distinct CDR3 sequences appear in this sample, roughly 26% of them only once. The ten largest make up under 1% of the sample.

This clonotype occurred many times. It lacks a known antigen. The input lacks base qualities; no much larger clone sits a single base away. Sequences MGHDK (CDR1) and SYGVNS (CDR2) are obtained from the germline V gene. The CDR3 sequence holds 13 residues, the cysteine and phenylalanine included. Only the CDR3 DNA stays, 39 bases, in frame from base 1. Ends trimmed: V by 11 bases, J by 8 bases; bases unmatched to a gene: 12. Results and caveats for the whole study, not just this receptor: When barcode sub-clustering was left out, chimeric consensus sequences inflated TCR diversity, with chimeras reaching as high as 47%. Highly expanded clone sizes could be underestimated because identical TCR molecules may share a barcode. Even against a background of 800,000 to 1,000,000 naive CD8 T cells, spiked-in Jurkat TCR RNA amounting to a single cell's worth was reported to be detectable. Modeling estimated about three recovered TCR RNA copies per cell, compared with approximately 9.5 by digital PCR, which implies roughly 30% capture efficiency. Clones above 20 RNA copies held over 98% of molecules in CMV-specific effector cells but under 1% in naive cells. The naive libraries included spiked-in Jurkat TCR RNA (roughly nine copies' worth), and this Jurkat TCR RNA is not part of the donor repertoire.

This TCR derives from a human donor in good health. Some libraries in this study had Jurkat cell RNA spiked in. The V and J genes are TRBV25-1 and TRBJ1-2; 9 bases in the middle match TRBD1. The sequenced sample consisted of naive CD8+ T cells from blood, with Jurkat cell RNA spiked in. In light of the paper, this sample's cell subset or site label describes: FACS-sorted CD8+CD4-CCR7+CD45RA+ naive T cells. The CDR3 sequence is CASHPGQGGGYTF. The sequenced DNA is TGTGCCTCTCACCCGGGACAGGGTGGAGGCTACACCTTC.